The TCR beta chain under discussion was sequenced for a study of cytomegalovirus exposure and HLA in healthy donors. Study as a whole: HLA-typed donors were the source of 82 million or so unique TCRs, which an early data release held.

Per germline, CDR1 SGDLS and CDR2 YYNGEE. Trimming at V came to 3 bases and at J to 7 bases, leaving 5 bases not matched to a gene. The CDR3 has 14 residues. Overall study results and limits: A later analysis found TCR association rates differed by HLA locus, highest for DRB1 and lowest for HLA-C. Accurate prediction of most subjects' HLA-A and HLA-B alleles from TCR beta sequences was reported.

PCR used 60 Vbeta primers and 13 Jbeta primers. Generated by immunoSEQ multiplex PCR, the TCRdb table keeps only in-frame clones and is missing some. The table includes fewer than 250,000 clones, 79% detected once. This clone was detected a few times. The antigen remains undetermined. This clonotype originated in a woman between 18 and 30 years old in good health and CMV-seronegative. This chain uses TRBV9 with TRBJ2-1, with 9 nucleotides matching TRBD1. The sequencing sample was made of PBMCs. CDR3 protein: CASSEGTGRNEQFF. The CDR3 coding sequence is TGTGCCAGCAGCGAGGGGACAGGGCGGAATGAGCAGTTCTTC.